Below, 16 T cell receptor beta chains from the same sample are listed, as sequenced in a study of blood T cell repertoires in COVID-19. Repertoires were generated with immunoSEQ multiplex PCR, while TCRdb's copy carries only in-frame clones and drops some. The profile shows roughly 300,000 clones, about 83% of them singletons. The sequenced sample consisted of peripheral blood. These TCRs come from a woman aged 45-65 years with acute or convalescent COVID-19.

The chain combines TRBV19 with TRBJ1-3; D not resolved. The CDR3 runs 16 residues. V lost 2 bases, J lost 0 bases, and 11 bases lay in between. Germline loops: CDR1 LNHDA, CDR2 SQIVND (reference sequence). The CDR3 loop reads CASSIRRGNSGNTIYF. The CDR3 nucleotides are TGTGCCAGTAGTATACGGCGAGGTAACTCTGGAAACACCATATATTTT.

This chain links TRBV24-1 with TRBJ2-6, with 8 bases matching TRBD1. Germline V gene sequence: CDR1 KGHDR, CDR2 SFDVKD. V trimming: 4 bases; J trimming: 2 bases; junction bases outside the gene matches: 6. The CDR3 extends over 17 amino acids. The CDR3 loop is CATSDSRTGTGANVLTF. The CDR3, as DNA: TGTGCCACCAGTGACTCCCGGACAGGGACTGGGGCCAACGTCCTGACTTTC.

This sequence joins TRBV10-1 and TRBJ2-6; 9 bases match TRBD1. This CDR3 is built from 16 residues. After removal of 5 bases from V and 0 bases from J, the junction contained 2 bases not matched to a gene. Germline V CDR1 and CDR2: WNHNN, SYGVQD (reference sequence). CDR3 loop: CASSPDRGSGANVLTF. Here the CDR3 DNA reads TGCGCCAGCAGTCCGGACAGGGGCTCTGGGGCCAACGTCCTGACTTTC.

This CDR3 reads CASRDPRQGDTGELFF. CDR3 sequence (DNA): TGTGCCAGCCGAGACCCGAGACAGGGTGACACCGGGGAGCTGTTTTTT. The chain carries TRBV25-1 and TRBJ2-2; 7 bases match TRBD1. Looked up from germline, CDR1 is MGHDK and CDR2 is SYGVNS. With V trimmed by 8 bases and J by 3 bases, 12 bases remained unmatched. The CDR3 sequence is 16 residues long.

This sequence joins TRBV6-4 and TRBJ2-2; the D gene is possibly TRBD2 (5 bases). The CDR3 is made up of 14 amino acids. V lost 4 bases, J lost 2 bases, and 8 bases lay in between. Germline V gene data show CDR1 as MRHNA and CDR2 as SNTAGT. CDR3 loop: CASSGTGNTGELFF. The CDR3 nucleotides are TGTGCCAGCAGTGGGACGGGAAACACCGGGGAGCTGTTTTTT.

The V and J genes are TRBV4-3 and TRBJ1-2; the D is unclear. The CDR3 totals 14 residues. Deletions cut 1 base from V and 4 bases from J, with 10 bases between. Per germline, CDR1 LGHNA and CDR2 YSLEER. Here the CDR3 reads CASSQVLSSYGYTF. Written as DNA, the CDR3 is TGCGCCAGCAGCCAAGTGCTGAGCTCCTATGGCTACACCTTC.

This sequence joins TRBV5-1 and TRBJ1-1, with D possibly being TRBD1 (5 bases). CDR1 is SGHRS, CDR2 YFSETQ, per germline. Deletions cut 1 base from V and 2 bases from J, with 15 bases between. The CDR3 runs 16 residues. In DNA, the CDR3 is TGCGCCAGCAGCTTGCAAGGCAGGGAACTAAACACTGAAGCTTTCTTT. It translates to CASSLQGRELNTEAFF.

This chain joins TRBV7-2 and TRBJ2-7; perhaps TRBD1 as D (5 bases). The V gene lost 1 base and the J gene lost 1 base, with 14 bases spanning the gap. This CDR3 is 16 amino acids long. Per germline, CDR1 SGHTA and CDR2 FQGNSA. CDR3 amino acids: CASSLGQQQASYEQYF. Here the CDR3 DNA reads TGTGCCAGCAGCTTAGGTCAACAACAGGCTTCCTACGAGCAGTACTTC.

The chain couples TRBV6-5 to TRBJ1-6; 7 bases line up with TRBD1. From germline, CDR1 is MNHEY and CDR2 SVGAGI. The CDR3 totals 16 residues. V lost 2 bases and J lost 7; bases outside the gene matches: 8. CDR3 coding DNA: TGTGCCAGCAGTTACGGTTCGGGACAGAAGAATTCACCCCTCCACTTT. As protein: CASSYGSGQKNSPLHF.

The V call is TRBV10-3, the J call TRBJ2-7, with D perhaps matching TRBD1 (5 bases). CDR3 length: 14 amino acids. Germline-derived CDR1 and CDR2 are ENHRY and SYGVKD. V was clipped by 4 bases and J by 6 bases, with 16 bases between them. CDR3 in DNA: TGTGCCATCAGTGTCGGCAGGGATCGAGGCGAGCAGTACTTC. As protein: CAISVGRDRGEQYF.

The chain uses TRBV19 and TRBJ2-7; 8 bases agree with TRBD1. CDR3 length: 16 residues. J gave up 4 bases and V 1 base, and 9 bases lay outside the gene matches. Germline V gene lookup returns CDR1 LNHDA and CDR2 SQIVND (reference sequence). DNA of the CDR3: TGTGCCAGTAGTATAGTATCCTACAGGGGGGAATACGAGCAGTACTTC. Encoded protein: CASSIVSYRGEYEQYF. The full variable domain, in which reference TRBV19 and TRBJ2-7 provide the parts outside the CDR3, is DGGITQSPKYLFRKEGQNVTLSCEQNLNHDAMYWYRQDPGQGLRLIYYSQIVNDFQKGDIAEGYSVSREKKESFPLTVTSAQKNPTAFYLCASSIVSYRGEYEQYFGPGTRLTVT.

This chain uses TRBV2 with TRBJ2-7; 9 bases align to TRBD1. The germline V gene encodes CDR1 SNHLY and CDR2 FYNNEI. The CDR3 length is 16 residues. The CDR3 reads CVSSEAGTGTHYEQYV. The CDR3 coding sequence is TGTGTCAGCAGTGAAGCTGGGACAGGGACCCACTACGAGCAGTACGTC.

V and J are TRBV14 and TRBJ2-1; 8 bases line up with TRBD2. CDR1 and CDR2 (germline): SGHDN, FVKESK. The CDR3 spans 17 residues. The trim removed 4 bases at V and 1 base at J, leaving 9 bases unmatched. The CDR3 DNA is TGTGCCAGCAGCCGGCCAGGGGCGGGGGGTTCCTACAATGAGCAGTTCTTC. The encoded protein is CASSRPGAGGSYNEQFF.

This sequence joins TRBV11-3 and TRBJ2-1, with 9 positions matching TRBD2. The CDR3 spans 16 residues. The junction had 9 bases not matched to a gene; V was cut back by 5 bases and J by 4 bases. Germline V gene data show CDR1 as SGHNT and CDR2 as YENEEA. DNA for the CDR3: TGTGCCAGCAGCCCGGGGGCTAGCGGGATTTACAATGAGCAGTTCTTC. It specifies CASSPGASGIYNEQFF.

The V and J genes are TRBV6-5 and TRBJ1-2; tentatively, D is TRBD1 (5 bases). V was trimmed by 4 bases and J by 2 bases, leaving 8 bases between them. The CDR3 runs to 13 residues. Germline CDR1 reads MNHEY; CDR2 reads SVGAGI. The CDR3 region has the DNA TGTGCCAGCAGTTTGACAGTCAACTATGGCTACACCTTC. Protein product: CASSLTVNYGYTF.

J is TRBJ2-2 and V is TRBV18, with TRBD2 identical over 8 bases. The J segment lost 0 bases and the V segment lost 4 bases, leaving 4 bases of the junction unmatched. The CDR3 has 16 residues. Germline V gives CDR1 KGHSH, CDR2 LQKENI. The DNA for the CDR3 is TGTGCCAGCTCACAAGGCGGGGGGACGAACACCGGGGAGCTGTTTTTT. Protein sequence: CASSQGGGTNTGELFF. Based on the CDR3 plus reference TRBV18 and TRBJ2-2, the full variable domain is NAGVMQNPRHLVRRRGQEARLRCSPMKGHSHVYWYRQLPEEGLKFMVYLQKENIIDESGMPKERFSAEFPKEGPSILRIQQVVRGDSAAYFCASSQGGGTNTGELFFGEGSRLTVL.